This T cell receptor (beta chain) stems from a study of blood T cell repertoires in COVID-19. Background on the study: Specimens from acute and convalescent COVID-19 originated in the United States, Italy and Spain. PBMCs, B-cell-depleted T cells, or T cells provided the cDNA or gDNA that made up the material.

Assay: immunoSEQ multiplex PCR; the TCRdb copy retains only in-frame clones and omits some. Of more than 300,000 clones in the sample, 85% to 90% were seen once. Adults between roughly 18 and 95 years of age took part from more than 20 US areas. Recovery meant two consecutive negative NP/OP PCR tests, professional clearance, or resolved symptoms. The clonotype originates from a woman between 18 and 30 years old who had recovered from COVID-19. Source material: PBMCs or T cells enriched from blood (not recorded which).

CDR3 in DNA: TGTGCCAGCAGCCAAGGGCTGAACACTGAAGCTTTCTTT. Its protein product is CASSQGLNTEAFF. The genes are TRBV3-1 (or the pseudogene TRBV3-2) and TRBJ1-1; D gene ambiguous. V was cut by 1 base and J by 0 bases, with 3 bases left in between. From germline, CDR1 is LGHDT and CDR2 YNNKEL (reference sequence). This CDR3 has 13 residues.